This TCR beta chain comes out of a study of blood T cells in healthy people across ages. Next came a second PCR, run for about 7 to 12 cycles, which used a sample-barcoded 5' primer along with a J-beta primer mix. One entry per CDR3 protein results from TCRdb running MiXCR on the 5' RACE reads. The sample holds about 1,400,000 distinct CDR3 sequences, roughly 45% seen once. Study results and limitations: Comparison with aged donors showed that long-lived donors had more naive CD4+ cells and higher diversity. Investigators treated diversity estimates from one million T cells as underestimates.

As concerns this clonotype: Its cognate antigen is unknown.

Isolation recovered at least 6.5 million PBMCs from every sample. The CDR3 has 15 residues. Germline values: CDR1 MGHRA, CDR2 YSYEKL. Trimming stripped 0 bases from V and 2 bases from J, with 10 bases between. This TCR derives from a woman aged 18 to 35 in good health. The rearrangement links TRBV4-1 to TRBJ2-5, with D possibly being TRBD2 (6 bases). Material: blood. The DNA for the CDR3 is TGCGCCAGCAGCCAAGATAACCGGGAGCAAGAGACCCAGTACTTC. This sequence encodes CASSQDNREQETQYF.